The clone carrying this T cell receptor (beta chain) was counted between two and nine times. The antigen is not known. Carried by the TCR beta cDNA libraries were unique molecular identifiers. T cells numbering roughly 1 to 10 million yielded approximately 500,000 cDNA molecules. In TCRdb, the PCR reads were re-called with MiXCR into one record per CDR3 protein. In the table there are about 400,000 distinct CDR3 sequences, roughly 30% of which are singletons. V lost 2 bases, J lost 1 base, and 4 bases lay in between. The CDR3 totals 13 residues. CDR1 and CDR2 (germline): ENHRY, SYGVKD. This entry is derived from a study of post-analysis software for immune sequencing data. Study in general: The patients showed relapsing-remitting, secondary progressive and progressive-relapsing multiple sclerosis courses. General study points: Roughly five TRBV segments, including TRBV5-6, TRBV5-1 and TRBV20-1, were more frequent in patients than controls. Controls had significantly higher normalized Chao1 diversity than multiple sclerosis patients. Those samples that were prepared in the same batch co-clustered strongly by F measure.

The clonotype originates from a girl aged 10 to 17 with multiple sclerosis. The sequenced sample was blood. This sequence joins TRBV10-3 and TRBJ2-3; no clear D gene. CDR3 nucleotide sequence: TGTGCCATCAGTGAGGAGGGCACAGATACGCAGTATTTT. This encodes CAISEEGTDTQYF.